This T cell receptor (beta chain) was obtained from a study of vaccination effects on CD4 cells after COVID-19. Study information: Two-dose vaccination with either BNT162b2 or mRNA-1273 was given to the participants. Findings and limits, study-wide: Late in the post-vaccination period, infection-induced and vaccine-induced clones underwent marked clonal contraction.

Worth noting for this clone: Its matching antigen is unknown.

Expansion of antigen-specific CD4+ T cells with viral peptide pools was carried out by the ViraFEST assay before sequencing. After roughly 9 days in culture, the CD4+ T cells were isolated. PCR-confirmed SARS-CoV-2 infection occurred in the person between March and December 2020. Cultivation was performed at two million PBMC per well with roughly 9.2 IU/ml IL-2 and about 9.2 ug/ml peptides added. An HIV-1 Nef peptide pool was the negative control culture. TCRdb's copy holds only in-frame clones and misses some; the assay was immunoSEQ multiplex PCR. Of tens of thousands of clones listed, more than 75% are singletons. Germline values: CDR1 SGHRS, CDR2 YFSETQ. The CDR3 loop spans 15 amino acids. With 2 bases removed from V and 5 bases from J, the gap between germline ends came to 16 bases.

The chain joins TRBV5-1 to TRBJ2-5, with TRBD1 as a possible D gene (5 bases). The TCR comes from a human donor who had a prior SARS-CoV-2 infection. Here the sequenced sample was CD4+ T cells from PBMCs cultured with HIV peptides, taken before COVID-19 vaccination. Documented subset: HIV-1 Nef peptide pool negative control/reference culture. The CDR3 region is CASSFGRGIRETQYF. The CDR3 region has the DNA TGCGCCAGCAGCTTCGGAAGGGGAATAAGGGAGACCCAGTACTTC.